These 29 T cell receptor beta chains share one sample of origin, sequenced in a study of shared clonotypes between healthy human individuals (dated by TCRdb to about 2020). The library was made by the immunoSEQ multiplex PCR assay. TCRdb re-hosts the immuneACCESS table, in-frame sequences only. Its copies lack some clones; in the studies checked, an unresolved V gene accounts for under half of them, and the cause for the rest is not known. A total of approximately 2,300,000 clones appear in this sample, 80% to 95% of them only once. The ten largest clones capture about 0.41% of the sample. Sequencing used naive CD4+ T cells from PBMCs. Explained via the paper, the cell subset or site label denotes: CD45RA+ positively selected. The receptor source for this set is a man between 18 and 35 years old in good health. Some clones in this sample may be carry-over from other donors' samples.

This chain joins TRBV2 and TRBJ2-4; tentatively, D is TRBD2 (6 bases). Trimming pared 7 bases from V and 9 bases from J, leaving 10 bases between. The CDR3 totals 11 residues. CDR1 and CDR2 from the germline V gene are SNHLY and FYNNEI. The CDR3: CASMMEGIQYF. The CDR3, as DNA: TGTGCCAGCATGATGGAGGGCATTCAGTACTTC.

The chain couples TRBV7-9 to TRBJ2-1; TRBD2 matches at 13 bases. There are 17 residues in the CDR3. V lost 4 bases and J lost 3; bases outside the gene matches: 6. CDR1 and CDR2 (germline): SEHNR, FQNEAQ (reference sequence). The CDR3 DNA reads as TGTGCCAGCAGCTCCTTGGGACTAGCGGGAAACTACAATGAGCAGTTCTTC. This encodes CASSSLGLAGNYNEQFF.

In DNA, the CDR3 is TGCAGCGTTGCTGGCGGCTCCTACGAGCAGTACTTC. This sequence encodes CSVAGGSYEQYF. The chain recombines TRBV29-1 with TRBJ2-5, with unresolved D. The J call is doubtful: the DNA matches TRBJ2-7 better. Germline CDR1 and CDR2: SQVTM and ANQGSEA. CDR3 length equals 12 residues.

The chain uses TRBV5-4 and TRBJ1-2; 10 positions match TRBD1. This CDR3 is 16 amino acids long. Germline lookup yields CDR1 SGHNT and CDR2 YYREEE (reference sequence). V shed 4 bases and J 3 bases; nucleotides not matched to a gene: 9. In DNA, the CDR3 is TGTGCCAGCAGCCCCCACACCGGGACAGGGGACTATGGCTACACCTTC. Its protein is CASSPHTGTGDYGYTF.

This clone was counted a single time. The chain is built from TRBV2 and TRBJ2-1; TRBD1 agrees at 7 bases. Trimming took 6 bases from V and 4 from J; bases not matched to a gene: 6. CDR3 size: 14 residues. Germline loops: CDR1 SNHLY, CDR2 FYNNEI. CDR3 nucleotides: TGTGCCAGCAGGGGGCTCAGGGGGTACAATGAGCAGTTCTTC. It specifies CASRGLRGYNEQFF. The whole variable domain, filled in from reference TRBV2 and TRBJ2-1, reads EPEVTQTPSHQVTQMGQEVILRCVPISNHLYFYWYRQILGQKVEFLVSFYNNEISEKSEIFDDQFSVERPDGSNFTLKIRSTKLEDSAMYFCASRGLRGYNEQFFGPGTRLTVL.

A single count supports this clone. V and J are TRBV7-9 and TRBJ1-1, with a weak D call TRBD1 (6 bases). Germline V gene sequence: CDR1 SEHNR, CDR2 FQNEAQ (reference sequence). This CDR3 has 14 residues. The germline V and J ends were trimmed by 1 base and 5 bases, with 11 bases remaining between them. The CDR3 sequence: CASSLEGVGTEAFF. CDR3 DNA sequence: TGTGCCAGCAGCTTAGAGGGGGTAGGAACTGAAGCTTTCTTT.

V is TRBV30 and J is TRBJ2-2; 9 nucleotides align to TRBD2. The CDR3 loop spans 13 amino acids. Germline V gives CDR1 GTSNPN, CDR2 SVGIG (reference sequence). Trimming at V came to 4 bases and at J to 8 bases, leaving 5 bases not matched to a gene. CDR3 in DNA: TGTGCCTGGACTAGCGGGGTCGTGGGGGAGCTGTTTTTT. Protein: CAWTSGVVGELFF.

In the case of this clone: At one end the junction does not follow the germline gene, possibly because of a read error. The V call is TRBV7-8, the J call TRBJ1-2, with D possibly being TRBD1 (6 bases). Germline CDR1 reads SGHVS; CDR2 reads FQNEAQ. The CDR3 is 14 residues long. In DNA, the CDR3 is TGTGCCAGCAGCTTAGGGGGGGCTAAGTATGGCTACACCTTC. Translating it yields CASSLGGAKYGYTF. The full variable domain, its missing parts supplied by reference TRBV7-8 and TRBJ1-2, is GAGVSQSPRYKVAKRGQDVALRCDPISGHVSLFWYQQALGQGPEFLTYFQNEAQLDKSGLPSDRFFAERPEGSVSTLKIQRTQQEDSAVYLCASSLGGAKYGYTFGSGTRLTVV.

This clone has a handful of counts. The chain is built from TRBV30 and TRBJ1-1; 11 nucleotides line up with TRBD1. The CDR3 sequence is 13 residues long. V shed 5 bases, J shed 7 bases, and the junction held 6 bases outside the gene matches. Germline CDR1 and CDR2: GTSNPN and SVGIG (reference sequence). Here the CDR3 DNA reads TGTGCCTGGGAGGGACAGGGGGTAATTGAAGCTTTCTTT. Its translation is CAWEGQGVIEAFF. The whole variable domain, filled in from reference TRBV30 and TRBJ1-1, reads SQTIHQWPATLVQPVGSPLSLECTVEGTSNPNLYWYRQAAGRGLQLLFYSVGIGQISSEVPQNLSASRPQDRQFILSSKKLLLSDSGFYLCAWEGQGVIEAFFGQGTRLTVV.

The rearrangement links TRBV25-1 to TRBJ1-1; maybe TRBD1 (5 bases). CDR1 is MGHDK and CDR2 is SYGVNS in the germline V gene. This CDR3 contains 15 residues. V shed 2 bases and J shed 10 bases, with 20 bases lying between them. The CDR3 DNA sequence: TGTGCCAGCAGTGAACAATTCACGGGACTTGAAGGAGCTTTCTTT. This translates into CASSEQFTGLEGAFF.

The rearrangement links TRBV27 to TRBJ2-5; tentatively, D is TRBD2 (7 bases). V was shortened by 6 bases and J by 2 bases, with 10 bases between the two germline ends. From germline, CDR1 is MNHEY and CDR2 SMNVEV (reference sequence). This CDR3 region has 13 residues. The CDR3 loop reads CASRRGGQETQYF. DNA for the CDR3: TGTGCCAGCAGGAGGGGGGGGCAAGAGACCCAGTACTTC.

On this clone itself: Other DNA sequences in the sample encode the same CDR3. Here the CDR3 DNA reads TGTGCCAGCAGCGTAGGGGGTAGCGGGAACACCGGGGAGCTGTTTTTT. The encoded protein is CASSVGGSGNTGELFF. This chain uses TRBV9 with TRBJ2-2; TRBD2 might be the D (6 bases). There are 16 residues in the CDR3. Germline V gives CDR1 SGDLS, CDR2 YYNGEE. V lost 0 bases, J lost 1 base, and 10 bases lay in between.

The CDR3 DNA reads as TGTGCCAGCAGCTCATCGACATCAGCGAACACTGAAGCTTTCTTT. It yields the protein CASSSSTSANTEAFF. J is TRBJ1-1 and V is TRBV6-1, with D hard to call. The CDR3 loop spans 15 amino acids. Trimming cost V 6 bases and J 1 base, with 15 bases left between them. The germline gives CDR1 MNHNS, CDR2 SASEGT.

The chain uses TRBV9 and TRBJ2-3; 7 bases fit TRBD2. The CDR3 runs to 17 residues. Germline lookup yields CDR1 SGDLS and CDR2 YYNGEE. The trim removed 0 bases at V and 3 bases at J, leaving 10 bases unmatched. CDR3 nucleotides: TGTGCCAGCAGCGTAGGGATTGGCGGGAGCGTAACAGATACGCAGTATTTT. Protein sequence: CASSVGIGGSVTDTQYF.

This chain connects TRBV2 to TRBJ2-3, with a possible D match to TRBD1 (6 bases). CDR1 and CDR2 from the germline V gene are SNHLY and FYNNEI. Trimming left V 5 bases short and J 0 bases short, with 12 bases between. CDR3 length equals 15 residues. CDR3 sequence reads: CASSPDRTSTDTQYF. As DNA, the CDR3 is TGTGCCAGCAGTCCAGACAGGACTAGCACAGATACGCAGTATTTT.

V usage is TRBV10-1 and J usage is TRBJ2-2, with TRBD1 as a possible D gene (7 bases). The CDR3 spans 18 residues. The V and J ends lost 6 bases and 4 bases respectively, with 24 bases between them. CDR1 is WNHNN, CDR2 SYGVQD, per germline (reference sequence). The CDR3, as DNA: TGCGCCAGCAGCAACCGGGACAGTCACAGGAGGGGCACCGGGGAGCTGTTTTTT. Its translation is CASSNRDSHRRGTGELFF.

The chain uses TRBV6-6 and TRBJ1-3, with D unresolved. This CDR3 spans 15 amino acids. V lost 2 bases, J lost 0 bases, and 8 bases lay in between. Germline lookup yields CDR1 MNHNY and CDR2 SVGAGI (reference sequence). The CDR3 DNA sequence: TGTGCCAGCAGTTACCAGGTTACCTCTGGAAACACCATATATTTT. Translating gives CASSYQVTSGNTIYF.

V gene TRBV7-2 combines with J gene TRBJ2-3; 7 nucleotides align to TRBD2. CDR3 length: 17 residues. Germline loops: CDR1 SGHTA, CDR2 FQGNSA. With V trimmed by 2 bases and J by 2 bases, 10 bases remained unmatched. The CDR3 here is CASSLFPGGVATDTQYF. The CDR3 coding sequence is TGTGCCAGCAGCTTATTCCCTGGGGGGGTGGCCACAGATACGCAGTATTTT.

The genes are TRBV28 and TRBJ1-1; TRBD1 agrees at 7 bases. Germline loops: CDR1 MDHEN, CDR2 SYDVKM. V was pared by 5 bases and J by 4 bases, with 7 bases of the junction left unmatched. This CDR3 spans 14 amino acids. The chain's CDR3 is CASSGRRQGTEAFF. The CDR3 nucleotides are TGTGCCAGCAGTGGCAGACGACAGGGCACTGAAGCTTTCTTT.

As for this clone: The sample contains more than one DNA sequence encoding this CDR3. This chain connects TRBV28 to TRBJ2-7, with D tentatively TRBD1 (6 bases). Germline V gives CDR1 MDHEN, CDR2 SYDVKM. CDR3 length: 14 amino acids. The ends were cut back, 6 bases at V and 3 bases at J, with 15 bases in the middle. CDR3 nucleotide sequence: TGTGCCAGCAGCCTTGAGGGGGTCAACTACGAGCAGTACTTC. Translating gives CASSLEGVNYEQYF.

CDR3 residues: CAWSGGRGKNYEQYF. In DNA form, the CDR3 reads TGTGCCTGGAGTGGCGGGAGAGGGAAAAACTACGAGCAGTACTTC. This chain uses TRBV30 with TRBJ2-7; the match to TRBD2 covers 7 bases. The V segment lost 1 base and the J segment 3 bases; nucleotides outside the gene matches: 9. There are 15 residues in the CDR3. From germline, CDR1 is GTSNPN and CDR2 SVGIG (reference sequence).

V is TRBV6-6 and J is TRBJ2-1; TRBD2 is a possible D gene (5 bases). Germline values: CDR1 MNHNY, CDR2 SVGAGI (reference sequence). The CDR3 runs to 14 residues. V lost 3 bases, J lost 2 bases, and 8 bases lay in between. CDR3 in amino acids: CASSYQAAYNEQFF. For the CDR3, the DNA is TGTGCCAGCAGTTATCAAGCGGCCTACAATGAGCAGTTCTTC.

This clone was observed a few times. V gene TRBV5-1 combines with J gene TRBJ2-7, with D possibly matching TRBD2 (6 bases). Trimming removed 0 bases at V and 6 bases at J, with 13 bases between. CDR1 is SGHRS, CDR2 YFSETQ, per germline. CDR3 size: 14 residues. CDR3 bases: TGCGCCAGCAGCTTGGGCCCACTAGCTTCCGAGCAGTACTTC. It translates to CASSLGPLASEQYF.

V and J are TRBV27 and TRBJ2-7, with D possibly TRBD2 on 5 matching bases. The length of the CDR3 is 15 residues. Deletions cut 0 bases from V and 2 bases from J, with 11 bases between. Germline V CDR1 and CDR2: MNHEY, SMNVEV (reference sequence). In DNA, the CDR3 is TGTGCCAGCAGTTTATCGAGGGTGGGCCCCTACGAGCAGTACTTC. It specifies CASSLSRVGPYEQYF.

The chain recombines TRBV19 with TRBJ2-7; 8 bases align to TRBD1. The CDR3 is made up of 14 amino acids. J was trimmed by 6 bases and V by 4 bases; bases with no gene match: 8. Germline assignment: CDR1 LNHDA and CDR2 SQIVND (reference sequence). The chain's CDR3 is CASSTQGARIEQYF. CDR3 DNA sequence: TGTGCCAGTAGTACTCAGGGGGCTCGGATCGAGCAGTACTTC.

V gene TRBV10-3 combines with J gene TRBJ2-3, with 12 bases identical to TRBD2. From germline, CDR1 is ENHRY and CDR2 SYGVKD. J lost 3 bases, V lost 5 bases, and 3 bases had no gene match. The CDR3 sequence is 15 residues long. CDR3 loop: CAISLAGGQTDTQYF. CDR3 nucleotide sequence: TGTGCCATCAGTCTAGCGGGAGGGCAGACAGATACGCAGTATTTT.

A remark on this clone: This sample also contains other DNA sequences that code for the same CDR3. The CDR3 coding sequence is TGCGCCAGCAGCTTGGAAGGGACCTACGAGCAGTACTTC. Translating gives CASSLEGTYEQYF. This chain uses TRBV5-1 with TRBJ2-7; D unclear. Looked up from germline, CDR1 is SGHRS and CDR2 is YFSETQ. The CDR3 contains 13 residues. The ends were cut back, 0 bases at V and 2 bases at J, with 6 bases in the middle.

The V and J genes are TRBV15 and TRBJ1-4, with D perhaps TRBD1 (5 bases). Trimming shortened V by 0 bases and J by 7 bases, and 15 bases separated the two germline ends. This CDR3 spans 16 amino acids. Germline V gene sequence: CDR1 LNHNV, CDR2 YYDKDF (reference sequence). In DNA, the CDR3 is TGTGCCACCAGCAGAGAGTGGCGGGGGTTAGGTGAAAAACTGTTTTTT. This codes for CATSREWRGLGEKLFF.

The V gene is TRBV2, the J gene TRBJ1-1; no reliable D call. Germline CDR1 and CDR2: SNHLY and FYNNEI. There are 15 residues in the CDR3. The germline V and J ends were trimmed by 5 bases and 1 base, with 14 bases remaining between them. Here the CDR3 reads CASSFLKSANTEAFF. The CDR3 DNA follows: TGTGCCAGCAGTTTCCTCAAGTCGGCGAACACTGAAGCTTTCTTT.